This TCR beta chain was captured by sequencing in a study of control samples from healthy donors and cancer patients. Per germline, CDR1 LNHDA and CDR2 SQIVND (reference sequence). The CDR3 extends over 12 amino acids. The V end lost 7 bases, the J end lost 7 bases, and 13 bases lay between the germline ends. The table came from immunoSEQ multiplex PCR; TCRdb's copy has only in-frame clones and leaves some out. This table has fewer than 200,000 clones, 80% to 90% appearing once. Material for sequencing was blood. This chain joins TRBV19 and TRBJ1-2, with D maybe TRBD1 (5 bases). The TCR originated in a woman aged 30 to 39 in good health. The CDR3, as DNA: TGTGCCAGTACCGTCCGGGGCTCTGGCTACACCTTC. Translated: CASTVRGSGYTF.